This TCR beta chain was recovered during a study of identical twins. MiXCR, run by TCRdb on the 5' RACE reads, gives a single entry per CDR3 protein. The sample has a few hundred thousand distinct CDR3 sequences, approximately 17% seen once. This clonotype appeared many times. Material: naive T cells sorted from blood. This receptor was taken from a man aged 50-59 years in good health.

Here the CDR3 reads CASSSNRGAFF. The CDR3 nucleotides read TGTGCCAGCAGTTCCAACAGGGGAGCTTTCTTT. The J gene is TRBJ1-1, the V gene TRBV28; 7 bases match TRBD1. CDR1 is MDHEN, CDR2 SYDVKM, per germline. With V trimmed by 4 bases and J by 10 bases, 3 bases remained unmatched. This CDR3 is 11 amino acids long.